One sample yielded the 27 T cell receptor beta chains listed below, sequenced in a study of blood T cells in healthy people across ages. With a J-beta primer mix and a sample-barcoded 5' primer, a second PCR ran roughly 6 to 12 cycles. TCRdb redid the calling of the 5' RACE reads with MiXCR, one entry per CDR3 protein. The sample lists some 1.8 million distinct CDR3 sequences; roughly two fifths were seen once. The sequenced sample was blood. These receptors all stem from a human donor in good health.

The chain employs TRBV7-2 and TRBJ2-7, with 7 bases that match TRBD1. This CDR3 spans 15 amino acids. With 4 bases clipped from V and 3 bases from J, the junction kept 9 bases outside the gene matches. Looked up from germline, CDR1 is SGHTA and CDR2 is FQGNSA. CDR3 protein: CASSSRQGSGYEQYF. The CDR3, as DNA: TGTGCCAGCAGCTCCCGACAGGGCTCGGGCTACGAGCAGTACTTC.

The chain uses TRBV20-1 and TRBJ1-5, with 7 bases lining up with TRBD1. The CDR3 contains 14 residues. Germline values: CDR1 DFQATT, CDR2 SNEGSKA (reference sequence). Trimming cost V 5 bases and J 3 bases; bases outside gene matches: 7. CDR3 in amino acids: CSALTGMANQPQHF. CDR3 in DNA: TGCAGTGCTTTGACAGGGATGGCCAATCAGCCCCAGCATTTT.

The table lists this clonotype with a few counts. The chain combines TRBV12-3 or TRBV12-4 with TRBJ2-3; D not certain. CDR3 size: 15 residues. The V end was cut by 6 bases, the J end by 1 base, with 14 bases between. CDR3 sequence: CASSLTPYGTDTQYF. The CDR3, as DNA: TGTGCCAGCAGCCTTACCCCCTACGGCACAGATACGCAGTATTTT.

DNA for the CDR3: TGTGCCAGCAGTTACTCCGAGGGACTTTACTATGGCTACACCTTC. Its translation: CASSYSEGLYYGYTF. The gene calls are TRBV6-5 and TRBJ1-2; TRBD1 is a possible D gene (5 bases). V was trimmed by 0 bases and J by 3 bases, leaving 11 bases between them. There are 15 residues in the CDR3. Germline CDR1 MNHEY, CDR2 SVGAGI.

This clonotype was observed a handful of times. The rearrangement links TRBV11-2 to TRBJ2-1, with 9 bases identical to TRBD1. The length of the CDR3 is 15 residues. In germline, CDR1 is SGHAT, CDR2 FQNNGV. With V trimmed by 5 bases and J by 12 bases, 14 bases remained unmatched. CDR3 protein: CASSGWDRVYVRQFF. The CDR3 coding sequence is TGTGCCAGCAGCGGATGGGACAGGGTTTACGTTAGGCAGTTCTTC.

The genes are TRBV7-8 and TRBJ2-1; a possible D gene is TRBD1 (6 bases). Germline CDR1 reads SGHVS; CDR2 reads FQNEAQ. Trimming removed 5 bases from V and 8 bases from J, with 16 bases in between. This CDR3 is 14 amino acids long. The CDR3 region has the DNA TGTGCCAGCAGCCTCGGGACATTCCGCGATGAGCAGTTCTTC. Its protein product is CASSLGTFRDEQFF.

Only one count was recorded for this clonotype. The chain uses TRBV27 and TRBJ2-1; D is perhaps TRBD1 or TRBD2 (5 bases each). The germline V gene has CDR1 MNHEY and CDR2 SMNVEV (reference sequence). The CDR3 is made up of 14 amino acids. V was trimmed by 3 bases and J by 9 bases, leaving 15 bases between them. CDR3 loop: CASSLGRGILEQFF. CDR3 nucleotide sequence: TGTGCCAGCAGTTTGGGACGGGGAATTCTTGAGCAGTTCTTC.

In this sample, this clonotype turned up a few times. The chain links TRBV30 to TRBJ2-2; D gene uncertain. This CDR3 is built from 10 residues. V was trimmed by 2 bases and J by 5 bases, leaving 0 bases between them. Germline loops: CDR1 GTSNPN, CDR2 SVGIG (reference sequence). CDR3 residues: CAWSTGELFF. CDR3 in DNA: TGTGCCTGGAGTACCGGGGAGCTGTTTTTT.

This clonotype showed up just a few times. This chain joins TRBV7-2 and TRBJ2-5; 9 bases line up with TRBD1. J was trimmed by 5 bases and V by 5 bases; bases with no gene match: 15. This CDR3 is 17 amino acids long. Looked up from germline, CDR1 is SGHTA and CDR2 is FQGNSA. The CDR3 region has the DNA TGTGCCAGCAGCCTACAATCGACAGGGGGGCATGGGGAGACCCAGTACTTC. Residues: CASSLQSTGGHGETQYF.

This chain connects TRBV20-1 to TRBJ2-1; maybe TRBD2 (5 bases). Germline lookup yields CDR1 DFQATT and CDR2 SNEGSKA (reference sequence). This CDR3 spans 15 amino acids. Between the trimmed V and J ends, which lost 5 bases and 5 bases, there was a span of 19 bases. The CDR3 nucleotides are TGCAGTGCTCTTACCCCTCACGGGAAGGACAATGAGCAGTTCTTC. As protein: CSALTPHGKDNEQFF.

This clonotype was recorded only once. This may be a read error, as it is one base from a much larger clone. This sequence joins TRBV27 and TRBJ1-6; D might be TRBD1 (5 bases). V shed 8 bases and J shed 4 bases, with 15 bases lying between them. CDR3 length: 15 amino acids. Germline V lookup: CDR1 MNHEY, CDR2 SMNVEV (reference sequence). The CDR3 region has the DNA TGTGCCAGCGCCGAGGGGATCCGGTATAATTCACCCCTCCACTTT. This sequence encodes CASAEGIRYNSPLHF.

The rearrangement uses TRBV6-2 or TRBV6-3 and TRBJ2-1; TRBD1 matches 8 bases. The trim removed 4 bases at V and 5 bases at J, leaving 10 bases unmatched. There are 16 residues in the CDR3. The germline CDR1 and CDR2 sequences are MNHEY and SVGEGT. The CDR3 here is CASSSHDRGFNNEQFF. DNA for the CDR3: TGTGCCAGCAGTTCCCATGACAGGGGCTTTAACAATGAGCAGTTCTTC.

The chain employs TRBV15 and TRBJ1-1; maybe TRBD1 (5 bases). CDR1 is LNHNV, CDR2 YYDKDF, per germline (reference sequence). Trimming took off 5 bases at V and 4 bases at J, with 11 bases between the two ends. The CDR3 length is 13 residues. DNA for the CDR3: TGTGCCACCAGCGGGGACTTTTTCACTGAAGCTTTCTTT. It specifies CATSGDFFTEAFF.

For this clonotype: A junction boundary mismatches the germline segment, possibly from a read error. The V gene is TRBV5-1, the J gene TRBJ2-1; D is tentatively TRBD1 or TRBD2 (6 bases each). CDR3 size: 14 residues. Germline V lookup: CDR1 SGHRS, CDR2 YFSETQ. CDR3 in DNA: TGCGCCAGCAGCCTGGAGGGGGTTTACAATGAGCGGTTCTTC. It codes for CASSLEGVYNERFF.

The chain combines TRBV15 with TRBJ1-2; 7 bases map to TRBD1. The CDR3 extends over 18 amino acids. Per the germline V gene, CDR1 is LNHNV and CDR2 is YYDKDF (reference sequence). V lost 0 bases and J lost 0; bases outside the gene matches: 10. The CDR3 region has the DNA TGTGCCACCAGCAGAGATGGGACAGACCCGCTACCTAACTATGGCTACACCTTC. This sequence encodes CATSRDGTDPLPNYGYTF.

The rearrangement uses TRBV6-1 and TRBJ2-1, with 12 bases matching TRBD2. Germline lookup yields CDR1 MNHNS and CDR2 SASEGT. The CDR3 totals 13 residues. With V trimmed by 5 bases and J by 8 bases, 1 base remained unmatched. For the CDR3, the DNA is TGTGCCAGCAGTAGACTAGCGGGGGATGAGCAGTTCTTC. This sequence encodes CASSRLAGDEQFF.

The sample holds many counts of this clonotype. The rearrangement uses TRBV20-1 and TRBJ2-1; 7 bases match TRBD2. Trimming cost V 6 bases and J 4 bases; bases outside gene matches: 3. There are 12 residues in the CDR3. Germline CDR1 reads DFQATT; CDR2 reads SNEGSKA (reference sequence). CDR3 bases: TGCAGTGCCTGGGGGGGGTACAATGAGCAGTTCTTC. Protein: CSAWGGYNEQFF.

The chain couples TRBV5-1 to TRBJ1-1, with D possibly TRBD1 on 5 matching bases. Germline CDR1 is SGHRS and CDR2 is YFSETQ. CDR3 length: 16 residues. The V end was cut by 1 base, the J end by 0 bases, with 13 bases between. Written as DNA, the CDR3 is TGCGCCAGCAGCTTGACGAGGGGTCCCATGAACACTGAAGCTTTCTTT. This sequence encodes CASSLTRGPMNTEAFF.

The chain couples TRBV4-3 to TRBJ1-4; D not resolved. Germline-derived CDR1 and CDR2 are LGHNA and YSLEER. The ends were cut back, 1 base at V and 8 bases at J, with 20 bases in the middle. The CDR3 length is 17 residues. The DNA for the CDR3 is TGCGCCAGCAGCCAAGGGAGGTCCGGACCTATGGGGGAAAAACTGTTTTTT. Amino acids: CASSQGRSGPMGEKLFF.

The chain couples TRBV12-5 to TRBJ2-5, with no clear D. The CDR3 loop spans 14 amino acids. V shed 3 bases and J shed 6 bases, with 14 bases lying between them. Germline V lookup: CDR1 LGHNT, CDR2 FRNRAP. The CDR3 DNA is TGTGCTAGTGGTTTCTCCGAGGCGGTGAAGACCCAGTACTTC. Translated, it gives CASGFSEAVKTQYF.

This clonotype has more than one count but fewer than ten. CDR3 loop: CSVISGPGHYGYTF. Written as DNA, the CDR3 is TGCAGCGTGATTTCGGGCCCGGGCCACTATGGCTACACCTTC. The chain has TRBV29-1 and TRBJ1-2; D remains ambiguous. Germline CDR1 SQVTM, CDR2 ANQGSEA. V was cut by 6 bases and J by 3 bases, with 17 bases left in between. The CDR3 has 14 amino acids.

This sequence joins TRBV29-1 and TRBJ2-7; D is unresolved. The assigned J gene may be wrong: the sequence end matches TRBJ2-5 better. The CDR3 sequence is 13 residues long. The germline V gene has CDR1 SQVTM and CDR2 ANQGSEA. For the CDR3, the DNA is TGCAGCGTTGCGGAACAGACCAGGGAGACCCAGTACTTC. It encodes CSVAEQTRETQYF.

The chain has TRBV4-3 and TRBJ2-1, with D unclear. The CDR3 has 16 amino acids. V was pared by 0 bases and J by 0 bases, with 9 bases between. Germline-derived CDR1 and CDR2 are LGHNA and YSLEER. CDR3 sequence: CASSQDATGSYNEQFF. The CDR3 DNA reads TGCGCCAGCAGCCAAGATGCGACGGGCTCCTACAATGAGCAGTTCTTC.

This clonotype has just a few counts. The V gene is TRBV12-3 or TRBV12-4, the J gene TRBJ1-1; D is uncertain. Between the trimmed V and J ends, which lost 6 bases and 3 bases, there was a span of 11 bases. The CDR3 runs to 13 residues. CDR3 in amino acids: CASSGNLDTEAFF. The CDR3 coding sequence is TGTGCCAGCAGCGGAAATCTGGACACTGAAGCTTTCTTT.

This chain joins TRBV15 and TRBJ2-1; D gene ambiguous. V was shortened by 0 bases and J by 9 bases, with 24 bases between the two germline ends. Germline V CDR1 and CDR2: LNHNV, YYDKDF (reference sequence). The CDR3 runs to 18 residues. The CDR3 spells CATSRDREVRPLDAEQFF. CDR3 DNA: TGTGCCACCAGCAGAGATCGAGAGGTTCGGCCCCTGGATGCTGAGCAGTTCTTC.

The V gene is TRBV7-2, the J gene TRBJ1-5; TRBD1 might be the D (5 bases). This CDR3 has 13 residues. Deletions cut 4 bases from V and 8 bases from J, with 12 bases between. Per germline, CDR1 SGHTA and CDR2 FQGNSA. The CDR3 protein is CASSYGRGEPQHF. Written as DNA, the CDR3 is TGTGCCAGCAGCTACGGACGGGGGGAGCCCCAGCATTTT.

This clonotype showed up just a few times. This chain joins TRBV29-1 and TRBJ2-5; TRBD1 agrees at 9 bases. Gene TRBJ2-1 matches the end of the DNA better, so the J call may be wrong. This CDR3 has 12 amino acids. In germline, CDR1 is SQVTM, CDR2 ANQGSEA. CDR3 region: CSVTGGIETQFF. The CDR3 DNA reads TGCAGCGTTACAGGGGGCATCGAGACCCAGTTCTTC.